Presented here are 14 T cell receptor beta chains from one specimen sequenced in a study of blood T cells in healthy people across ages (dated by TCRdb to the mid-2010s). Library construction relied on 5' RACE. Sequencing took place on an Illumina HiSeq 2500. A second PCR of roughly 7 to 12 cycles was run with a J-beta primer mix and a sample-barcoded 5' primer. TCRdb redid the processing of the public reads, applying fastp at Q25 and MiXCR, and retained in-frame beta chains. One record per CDR3 amino acid sequence lists the most common genes and DNA. This sample gives about a million distinct CDR3 sequences in total; 35% to 40% of them show up just once. About an eighth of the sample rests with the top ten. Sequences were obtained from blood. The source of these receptors is a man between 18 and 29 years old in good health.

The V gene is TRBV12-3 or TRBV12-4, the J gene TRBJ2-2; 8 positions match TRBD1. V shed 7 bases and J 5 bases; nucleotides not matched to a gene: 12. This CDR3 comprises 16 residues. In DNA form, the CDR3 reads TGTGCCAGCAAACCCCGGGCAGGGGGCTTGACCGGGGAGCTGTTTTTT. It translates to CASKPRAGGLTGELFF.

This clonotype was observed a handful of times. The rearrangement joins TRBV12-3 or TRBV12-4 to TRBJ2-7, with D tentatively TRBD2 (5 bases). The ends were cut back, 6 bases at V and 5 bases at J, with 8 bases in the middle. The CDR3 is 11 residues long. This chain's CDR3 is CASSVRDEQYF. The CDR3 region has the DNA TGTGCCAGCAGCGTGAGGGACGAGCAGTACTTC.

The V call is TRBV7-2, the J call TRBJ1-5; 7 nucleotides agree with TRBD1. The CDR3 has 15 amino acids. Germline CDR1 reads SGHTA; CDR2 reads FQGNSA. After removal of 6 bases from V and 5 bases from J, the junction contained 10 bases not matched to a gene. The CDR3 reads CASSRTGRRHQPQHF. CDR3 DNA sequence: TGTGCCAGCAGTCGGACAGGTCGGCGCCATCAGCCCCAGCATTTT.

CDR3 coding DNA: TGTGCCAGCAGTTCTACAGGGGGGAGCTCCTACAATGAGCAGTTCTTC. The encoded protein is CASSSTGGSSYNEQFF. The gene calls are TRBV6-2 or TRBV6-3 and TRBJ2-1, with 8 bases identical to TRBD1. The V gene's germline CDR1 is MNHEY and CDR2 SVGEGT. V lost 4 bases to trimming and J lost 0 bases; unmatched junction nucleotides: 5. CDR3 length: 16 residues.

The V call is TRBV12-3 or TRBV12-4, the J call TRBJ1-6, with D uncertain. The ends were cut back, 8 bases at V and 13 bases at J, with 18 bases in the middle. The CDR3 runs to 13 residues. The CDR3 DNA reads TGTGCCAGCGGGCACAAGCCTAAGTCGCCCCTCCACTTT. As protein: CASGHKPKSPLHF.

The chain is built from TRBV20-1 and TRBJ2-2; weak D call: TRBD2 (5 bases). The CDR3 is 11 amino acids. Germline V gives CDR1 DFQATT, CDR2 SNEGSKA (reference sequence). V lost 5 bases to trimming and J lost 5 bases, with 6 bases between them. In DNA, the CDR3 is TGCAGTGCTCGGACTACCGGGGAGCTGTTTTTT. It codes for CSARTTGELFF.

The CDR3: CASSLSPQTNYGYTF. The CDR3 coding sequence is TGTGCCAGCAGTTTATCCCCTCAAACTAACTATGGCTACACCTTC. The rearrangement uses TRBV12-3 or TRBV12-4 and TRBJ1-2; D remains unclear. The length of the CDR3 is 15 residues. Between the trimmed V and J ends, which lost 2 bases and 0 bases, there was a span of 10 bases.

This chain uses TRBV7-8 with TRBJ1-3; D not resolved. There are 17 residues in the CDR3. With 1 base removed from V and 2 bases from J, the gap between germline ends came to 15 bases. Germline values: CDR1 SGHVS, CDR2 FQNEAQ. The CDR3: CASSLVRIGPPGNTIYF. CDR3 in DNA: TGTGCCAGCAGCTTAGTTCGAATTGGGCCTCCTGGAAACACCATATATTTT.

The chain employs TRBV6-1 and TRBJ1-1, with D unresolved. CDR3 length: 15 amino acids. Germline V gives CDR1 MNHNS, CDR2 SASEGT. V gave up 6 bases and J gave up 0 bases, with 14 bases separating them. The CDR3 sequence: CASSHQKTVNTEAFF. DNA of the CDR3: TGTGCCAGCAGCCACCAAAAAACAGTGAACACTGAAGCTTTCTTT.

This chain uses TRBV5-6 with TRBJ2-1; D is unclear. V was trimmed by 2 bases and J by 12 bases, leaving 12 bases between them. In germline, CDR1 is SGHDT, CDR2 YYEEEE. CDR3 length: 12 residues. The CDR3 DNA reads TGTGCCAGCAGCTTCAATGTGGACGTGCAGTTCTTC. Protein sequence: CASSFNVDVQFF.

On this clonotype itself: Relative to the germline gene, one junction end is altered; a read error may explain this. This rearrangement joins TRBV7-9 to TRBJ2-7, with D perhaps matching TRBD1 or TRBD2 (5 bases each). The DNA matches TRBJ2-5 better at its end, which makes the J call doubtful. This CDR3 is built from 13 residues. Germline CDR1 reads SEHNR; CDR2 reads FQNEAQ (reference sequence). In DNA, the CDR3 is TGTGCCAGCAGGAGAGGGGCACAAGGGACCCAGTACTTC. It codes for CASRRGAQGTQYF.

The chain carries TRBV28 and TRBJ2-7, with unresolved D. Trimming stripped 4 bases from V and 4 bases from J, with 20 bases between. The germline V gene encodes CDR1 MDHEN and CDR2 SYDVKM. The CDR3 spans 16 residues. Here the CDR3 reads CASSSPSEAVGYEQYF. The DNA for the CDR3 is TGTGCCAGCAGTTCGCCGTCCGAGGCGGTGGGTTACGAGCAGTACTTC.

The chain uses TRBV20-1 and TRBJ2-3; weak D call: TRBD2 (5 bases). V shed 7 bases and J shed 4 bases, with 12 bases lying between them. This CDR3 has 12 residues. Germline loops: CDR1 DFQATT, CDR2 SNEGSKA (reference sequence). The CDR3: CSGSSTADTQYF. The CDR3 nucleotides read TGCAGTGGGTCTAGCACCGCAGATACGCAGTATTTT.

This clonotype has only a few counts. V usage is TRBV29-1 and J usage is TRBJ2-3, with a tentative D call TRBD1 (6 bases). Germline V gene data show CDR1 as SQVTM and CDR2 as ANQGSEA. Trimming shortened V by 6 bases and J by 4 bases, and 17 bases separated the two germline ends. The CDR3 loop spans 14 amino acids. CDR3 loop: CSVQEQGMADTQYF. In nucleotides, the CDR3 is TGCAGCGTGCAAGAACAGGGTATGGCAGATACGCAGTATTTT.